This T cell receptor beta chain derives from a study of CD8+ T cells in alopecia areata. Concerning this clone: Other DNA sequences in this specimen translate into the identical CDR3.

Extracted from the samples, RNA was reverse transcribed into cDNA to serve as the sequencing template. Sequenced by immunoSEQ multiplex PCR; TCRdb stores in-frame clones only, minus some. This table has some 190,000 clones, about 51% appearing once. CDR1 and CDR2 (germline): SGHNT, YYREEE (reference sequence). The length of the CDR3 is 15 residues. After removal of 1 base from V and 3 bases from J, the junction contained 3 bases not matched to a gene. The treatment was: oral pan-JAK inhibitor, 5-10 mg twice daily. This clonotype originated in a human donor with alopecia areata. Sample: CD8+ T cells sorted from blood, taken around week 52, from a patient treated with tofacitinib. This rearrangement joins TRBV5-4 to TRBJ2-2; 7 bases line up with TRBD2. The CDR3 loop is CASSLKGRDTGELFF. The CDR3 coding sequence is TGTGCCAGCAGCTTGAAGGGGAGGGACACCGGGGAGCTGTTTTTT.